These 24 T cell receptor beta chains share one sample of origin, sequenced in a study of T cells expressing NK-cell markers. TCRdb reanalyzed the 5' RACE reads and collapses them to one entry per CDR3 protein, without DNA. Its table lists 350,000 to 400,000 distinct CDR3 sequences. Sample: blood T cells: a sorted CD56 or NKG2C T cell subset, CD4+ or CD8+ T cells, or bulk PBMC T cells (not recorded which). The receptor set was obtained from a woman between 50 and 59 years old in good health.

The chain joins TRBV14 to TRBJ2-3. The germline V gene encodes CDR1 SGHDN and CDR2 FVKESK. The length of the CDR3 is 13 residues. CDR3 residues: CASSQTQADTQYF.

The J gene is TRBJ2-1, the V gene TRBV11-3. The CDR3 extends over 14 amino acids. Germline CDR1 is SGHNT and CDR2 is YENEEA. The CDR3 spells CASSLDHAIDEQFF.

The rearrangement links TRBV12-3 or TRBV12-4 to TRBJ1-5; the D call from TCRdb, TRBD1, cannot be confirmed without DNA. CDR3 length equals 16 residues. CDR3: CASSLPWTGEGQPQHF.

This chain's CDR3 is CASSPQAPSGRGNEQFF. The rearrangement uses TRBV19 and TRBJ2-1; absent DNA, TCRdb's TRBD2 call cannot be checked. CDR1 and CDR2 from the germline V gene are LNHDA and SQIVND (reference sequence). This CDR3 has 17 residues.

The chain's CDR3 is CASSQRAGSNEQFF. V is TRBV3-1 and J is TRBJ2-1; TCRdb names TRBD1, which stays unverified in the absence of DNA. The CDR3 runs to 14 residues. Looked up from germline, CDR1 is LGHDT and CDR2 is YNNKEL (reference sequence).

V and J are TRBV10-3 and TRBJ2-1; TCRdb's D gene call, TRBD2, goes unchecked for lack of DNA. This CDR3 has 19 amino acids. The germline V gene has CDR1 ENHRY and CDR2 SYGVKD. The CDR3 sequence: CAISESWSASGSPHNEQFF.

This rearrangement joins TRBV20-1 to TRBJ1-1; as DNA is missing, the TRBD1 call by TCRdb cannot be tested. From germline, CDR1 is DFQATT and CDR2 SNEGSKA (reference sequence). CDR3 size: 13 residues. This CDR3 is CSVRGWLDTEAFF.

This chain joins TRBV5-1 and TRBJ2-3. The germline gives CDR1 SGHRS, CDR2 YFSETQ. The CDR3 length is 14 residues. The CDR3 region is CASSSGGYTDTQYF.

The rearrangement uses TRBV5-1 and TRBJ2-1; TCRdb designates TRBD1, a call that cannot be tested without DNA. The CDR3 totals 13 residues. From germline, CDR1 is SGHRS and CDR2 YFSETQ. The chain's CDR3 is CASSGQGRNEQFF.

The V and J genes are TRBV6-5 and TRBJ2-5; TCRdb outputs TRBD2, but without DNA this stays unchecked. This CDR3 comprises 16 residues. CDR1 is MNHEY and CDR2 is SVGAGI in the germline V gene. CDR3 loop: CASSYSQREYGETQYF.

CDR3 sequence: CASSTTSGEAQETQYF. The chain links TRBV7-9 to TRBJ2-5; the TCRdb call, TRBD2, lacks DNA for checking. CDR1 is SEHNR and CDR2 is FQNEAQ in the germline V gene (reference sequence). This CDR3 spans 16 amino acids. Full variable domain (missing parts from reference TRBV7-9 and TRBJ2-5): DTGVSQNPRHKITKRGQNVTFRCDPISEHNRLYWYRQTLGQGPEFLTYFQNEAQLEKSRLLSDRFSAERPKGSFSTLEIQRTEQGDSAMYLCASSTTSGEAQETQYFGPGTRLLVL.

This chain joins TRBV6-2 or TRBV6-3 and TRBJ2-1; TCRdb calls TRBD1, which cannot be checked without DNA. The CDR3 covers 12 residues. The germline gives CDR1 MNHEY, CDR2 SVGEGT. The chain's CDR3 is CASSPLQVKQFF.

V usage is TRBV7-9 and J usage is TRBJ2-3; TCRdb's assignment of TRBD1 cannot be checked, as there is no DNA. Germline V gene data show CDR1 as SEHNR and CDR2 as FQNEAQ (reference sequence). The CDR3 runs to 16 residues. CDR3 protein: CASSFYGQGVTDTQYF.

The chain employs TRBV29-1 and TRBJ2-5. The CDR3 is made up of 13 amino acids. The germline V gene encodes CDR1 SQVTM and CDR2 ANQGSEA. Here the CDR3 reads CSVVRPSQETQYF.

The chain has TRBV18 and TRBJ2-1; the TCRdb call, TRBD1, lacks DNA for checking. In germline, CDR1 is KGHSH, CDR2 LQKENI. The CDR3 has 14 residues. The CDR3 loop reads CASSPPINRNEQFF. Filled out from reference TRBV18 and TRBJ2-1, the complete variable domain reads NAGVMQNPRHLVRRRGQEARLRCSPMKGHSHVYWYRQLPEEGLKFMVYLQKENIIDESGMPKERFSAEFPKEGPSILRIQQVVRGDSAAYFCASSPPINRNEQFFGPGTRLTVL.

The CDR3 protein is CASSLAGQGIRTDTQYF. The rearrangement uses TRBV5-6 and TRBJ2-3; without DNA, the TCRdb call of TRBD1 cannot be checked. Germline-derived CDR1 and CDR2 are SGHDT and YYEEEE. The CDR3 has 17 residues. Together with reference TRBV5-6 and TRBJ2-3, the CDR3 gives the full variable domain: DAGVTQSPTHLIKTRGQQVTLRCSPKSGHDTVSWYQQALGQGPQFIFQYYEEEERQRGNFPDRFSGHQFPNYSSELNVNALLLGDSALYLCASSLAGQGIRTDTQYFGPGTRLTVL.

The gene calls are TRBV4-2 and TRBJ2-7; the TCRdb call, TRBD2, lacks DNA for checking. Germline CDR1 reads LGHNA; CDR2 reads YNFKEQ. This CDR3 spans 16 amino acids. The CDR3 sequence is CASSPTYSGDLYEQYF.

Here the CDR3 reads CASSPRGGGEKLFF. The V call is TRBV12-3 or TRBV12-4, the J call TRBJ1-4. The CDR3 contains 14 residues.

The chain is built from TRBV29-1 and TRBJ2-3; the TRBD2 assignment by TCRdb is unverifiable without DNA. The germline CDR1 and CDR2 sequences are SQVTM and ANQGSEA. The CDR3 is made up of 12 amino acids. CDR3 loop: CSVAGGTDTQYF.

J is TRBJ2-1 and V is TRBV3-1; TCRdb's D call, TRBD2, is unchecked because there is no DNA. Per the germline V gene, CDR1 is LGHDT and CDR2 is YNNKEL (reference sequence). CDR3 length equals 16 residues. CDR3 residues: CASSLPSMGSYNEQFF.

This rearrangement joins TRBV12-3 or TRBV12-4 to TRBJ1-5. The CDR3 extends over 14 amino acids. The CDR3 reads CASSFVGRIQPQHF.

The chain carries TRBV29-1 and TRBJ2-3; TCRdb returns TRBD2, unconfirmable since there is no DNA. The CDR3 contains 13 residues. CDR1 SQVTM and CDR2 ANQGSEA come from the germline V gene. The CDR3 loop reads CSARSGKAHTQYF.

The rearrangement joins TRBV20-1 to TRBJ2-7. The CDR3 runs 14 residues. Germline lookup yields CDR1 DFQATT and CDR2 SNEGSKA (reference sequence). The CDR3 spells CSARDARLYYEQYF.

V gene TRBV30 combines with J gene TRBJ2-2. CDR3 length: 14 amino acids. CDR1 is GTSNPN and CDR2 is SVGIG in the germline V gene (reference sequence). The CDR3 loop reads CAWSVMQATGELFF. The full variable domain, with the rest looked up from reference TRBV30 and TRBJ2-2, is SQTIHQWPATLVQPVGSPLSLECTVEGTSNPNLYWYRQAAGRGLQLLFYSVGIGQISSEVPQNLSASRPQDRQFILSSKKLLLSDSGFYLCAWSVMQATGELFFGEGSRLTVL.